The clone carrying this T cell receptor (beta chain) was picked up a small number of times. Trimming stripped 9 bases from V and 0 bases from J, with 12 bases between. Germline loops: CDR1 LGHNA, CDR2 YNFKEQ. The CDR3 consists of 13 residues. This sample was taken from a study of blood T cell repertoires in COVID-19. Method: immunoSEQ multiplex PCR; TCRdb's copy keeps in-frame clones and lacks some. The sample lists about 68,000 clones, 80% to 85% occurring once. V and J are TRBV4-2 and TRBJ2-7; possibly TRBD1 for D (5 bases). The clonotype originates from a man aged 45-65 years with active COVID-19. The source material was peripheral blood. CDR3 in DNA: TGTGCCAGTCGACAGCCTAACTCCTACGAGCAGTACTTC. Its translation is CASRQPNSYEQYF.